The 12 T cell receptor beta chains reported below all come from one sample, sequenced in a study of blood T cell repertoires in COVID-19. Clones were sequenced by immunoSEQ multiplex PCR, and TCRdb holds only the in-frame ones, with some missing. This repertoire shows about 110,000 clones, approximately 85% found once; its top ten account for about 15%. Sequenced input: peripheral blood. All receptors derive from a woman aged 60-75 years with acute or convalescent COVID-19.

This chain joins TRBV30 and TRBJ1-2; 8 nucleotides match TRBD1. This CDR3 has 15 residues. V was clipped by 0 bases and J by 3 bases; unmatched bases: 6. The germline V gene encodes CDR1 GTSNPN and CDR2 SVGIG (reference sequence). The CDR3 nucleotides read TGTGCCTGGAGTGTACCCGAGACAGGGGACTATGGCTACACCTTC. The encoded protein is CAWSVPETGDYGYTF.

The V call is TRBV9, the J call TRBJ1-1; D is ambiguous. The ends were cut back, 0 bases at V and 0 bases at J, with 6 bases in the middle. Germline V CDR1 and CDR2: SGDLS, YYNGEE. There are 14 residues in the CDR3. The CDR3 reads CASSVGGMNTEAFF. As DNA, the CDR3 is TGTGCCAGCAGCGTAGGCGGGATGAACACTGAAGCTTTCTTT.

The chain combines TRBV27 with TRBJ1-3, with TRBD1 identical over 8 bases. The CDR3 spans 14 residues. Losses at the gene ends were 7 bases for V and 4 bases for J; bases not matched to a gene: 6. Germline assignment: CDR1 MNHEY and CDR2 SMNVEV (reference sequence). CDR3: CASKQGATGNTIYF. CDR3 sequence (DNA): TGTGCCAGCAAGCAGGGGGCGACCGGAAACACCATATATTTT.

The chain carries TRBV19 and TRBJ2-6; D is possibly TRBD1 (7 bases). CDR3 length: 16 amino acids. Germline CDR1 LNHDA, CDR2 SQIVND (reference sequence). V was trimmed by 3 bases and J by 1 base, leaving 10 bases between them. DNA for the CDR3: TGTGCCAGTAGTATCAGGGGGAGGTCTGGGGCCAACGTCCTGACTTTC. Its translation is CASSIRGRSGANVLTF.

The V call is TRBV10-3, the J call TRBJ1-4, with D tentatively TRBD1 (5 bases). V was cut by 11 bases and J by 11 bases, with 18 bases left in between. Looked up from germline, CDR1 is ENHRY and CDR2 is SYGVKD. The CDR3 has 12 residues. The CDR3 spells CASWVGEGKLFF. The CDR3 DNA reads TGTGCCTCCTGGGTAGGGGAAGGGAAACTGTTTTTT.

V and J are TRBV5-4 and TRBJ2-5, with TRBD1 as a possible D gene (6 bases). The CDR3 consists of 15 residues. V was trimmed by 4 bases and J by 3 bases, leaving 16 bases between them. Germline V gene lookup returns CDR1 SGHNT and CDR2 YYREEE (reference sequence). The CDR3 DNA follows: TGTGCCAGCAGCCACTCCCCCGACAGGAAAGAGACCCAGTACTTC. This encodes CASSHSPDRKETQYF.

CDR3 sequence (DNA): TGTGCCAGCAGTTACTCGGGTTCAGGGCGCGGGGAGCTGTTTTTT. Translation: CASSYSGSGRGELFF. The chain uses TRBV6-6 and TRBJ2-2, with D maybe TRBD1 (5 bases). The CDR3 contains 15 residues. V was pared by 0 bases and J by 7 bases, with 12 bases between. Per the germline V gene, CDR1 is MNHNY and CDR2 is SVGAGI (reference sequence).

Remarks on this clone: The same CDR3 arises from other DNA sequences in this sample as well. The chain recombines TRBV24-1 with TRBJ2-7; TRBD2 is a possible D gene (5 bases). The ends were cut back, 7 bases at V and 0 bases at J, with 6 bases in the middle. The germline gives CDR1 KGHDR, CDR2 SFDVKD. The CDR3 loop spans 12 amino acids. For the CDR3, the DNA is TGTGCCACCAGCGGGGACTCCTACGAGCAGTACTTC. It is translated as CATSGDSYEQYF.

This clone was seen only once. The gene calls are TRBV30 and TRBJ1-4; 7 nucleotides line up with TRBD1. This CDR3 has 13 amino acids. V was pared by 0 bases and J by 7 bases, with 2 bases of the junction left unmatched. Per the germline V gene, CDR1 is GTSNPN and CDR2 is SVGIG (reference sequence). The CDR3 protein is CAWSVQGSEKLFF. For the CDR3, the DNA is TGTGCCTGGAGTGTACAGGGGAGTGAAAAACTGTTTTTT. The variable domain in full, with the rest retrieved from reference TRBV30 and TRBJ1-4, is SQTIHQWPATLVQPVGSPLSLECTVEGTSNPNLYWYRQAAGRGLQLLFYSVGIGQISSEVPQNLSASRPQDRQFILSSKKLLLSDSGFYLCAWSVQGSEKLFFGSGTQLSVL.

This clone was seen once. The CDR3 DNA sequence: TGTGCCAGCAGTCCCAGGGGGGCGAACACTGAAGCTTTCTTT. It yields the protein CASSPRGANTEAFF. This rearrangement joins TRBV27 to TRBJ1-1; 7 bases fit TRBD1. After removal of 5 bases from V and 1 base from J, the junction contained 4 bases not matched to a gene. This CDR3 comprises 14 residues. Per the germline V gene, CDR1 is MNHEY and CDR2 is SMNVEV (reference sequence).

CDR3 protein: CASSVGQGTFNEQFF. CDR3 in DNA: TGTGCCAGCAGCGTAGGCCAGGGAACATTCAATGAGCAGTTCTTC. The rearrangement joins TRBV9 to TRBJ2-1, with TRBD1 as a possible D gene (5 bases). In germline, CDR1 is SGDLS, CDR2 YYNGEE. The CDR3 is 15 amino acids. The V end was cut by 0 bases, the J end by 6 bases, with 13 bases between.

In this sample, this clone turned up a few times. The chain has TRBV11-2 and TRBJ1-1; 11 bases line up with TRBD1. The V and J ends lost 1 base and 2 bases, in that order; junction bases with no gene match: 9. CDR1 is SGHAT, CDR2 FQNNGV, per germline. This CDR3 comprises 18 residues. CDR3 loop: CASSLAWTGGAFNTEAFF. CDR3 DNA sequence: TGTGCCAGCAGCTTAGCCTGGACAGGGGGCGCATTTAACACTGAAGCTTTCTTT.